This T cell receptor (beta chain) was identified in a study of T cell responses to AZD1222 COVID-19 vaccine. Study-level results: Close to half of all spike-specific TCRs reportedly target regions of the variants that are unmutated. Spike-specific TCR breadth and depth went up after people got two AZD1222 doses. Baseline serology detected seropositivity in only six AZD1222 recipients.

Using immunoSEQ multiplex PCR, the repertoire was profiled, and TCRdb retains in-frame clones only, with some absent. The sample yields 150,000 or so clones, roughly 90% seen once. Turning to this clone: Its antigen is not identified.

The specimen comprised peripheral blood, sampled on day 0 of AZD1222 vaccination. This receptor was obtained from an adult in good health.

The CDR3 sequence is CASSQGGGAQPQHF. The CDR3 nucleotides are TGCGCCAGCAGCCAAGGGGGAGGGGCGCAGCCCCAGCATTTT. V is TRBV4-3 and J is TRBJ1-5, with a weak D call TRBD1 (5 bases). Trimming took 1 base from V and 7 from J, leaving 11 bases between them. Germline CDR1 is LGHNA and CDR2 is YSLEER. The CDR3 is 14 amino acids.